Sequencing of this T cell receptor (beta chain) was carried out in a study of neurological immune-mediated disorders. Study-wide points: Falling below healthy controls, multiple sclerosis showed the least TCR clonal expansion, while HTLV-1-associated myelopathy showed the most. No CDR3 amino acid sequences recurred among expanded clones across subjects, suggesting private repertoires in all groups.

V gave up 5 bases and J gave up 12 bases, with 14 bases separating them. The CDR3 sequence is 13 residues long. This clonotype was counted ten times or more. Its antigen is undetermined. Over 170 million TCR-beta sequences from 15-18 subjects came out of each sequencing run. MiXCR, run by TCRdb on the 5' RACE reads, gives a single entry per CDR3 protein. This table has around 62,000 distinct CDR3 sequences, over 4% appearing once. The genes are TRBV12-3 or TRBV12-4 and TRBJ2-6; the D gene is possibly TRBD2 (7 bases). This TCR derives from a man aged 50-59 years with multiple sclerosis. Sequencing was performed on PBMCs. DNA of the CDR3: TGTGCCAGCAGTCTCCAGGGGAGGGGCGTCCTGACTTTC. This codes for CASSLQGRGVLTF.